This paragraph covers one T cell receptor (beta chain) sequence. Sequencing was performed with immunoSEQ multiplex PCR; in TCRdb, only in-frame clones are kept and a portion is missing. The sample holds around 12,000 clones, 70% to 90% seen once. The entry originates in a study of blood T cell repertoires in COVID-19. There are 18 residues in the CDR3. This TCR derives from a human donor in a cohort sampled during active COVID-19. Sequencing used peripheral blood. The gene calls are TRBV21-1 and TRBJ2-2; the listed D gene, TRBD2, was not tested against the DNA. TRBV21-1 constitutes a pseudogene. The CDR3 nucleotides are TGTGCCAGCAGCCTCGGGGGGCGGGGGCCACCGAACACCGGGGAGCTGTTTTTT. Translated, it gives CASSLGGRGPPNTGELFF.